The 20 T cell receptor beta chains reported below all come from one sample, sequenced in a study of tumor and adjacent non-tumor tissue in lung cancer. Three rounds of nested PCR, following a modified ARM-PCR protocol, produced the TCRbeta library. TCRdb re-derived calls from the multiplex PCR reads in MiXCR, one entry per CDR3 protein. The sample shows 77,000 or so distinct CDR3 sequences, less than 85% of them seen only once. No cell sorting was done before RNA was extracted from the tissue. Distant lung tissue was collected more than 3 cm away from the tumor edge. The sequenced sample was distant non-tumor lung tissue. These receptors were collected from a man aged 65 to 79 with non-small cell lung cancer.

Worth noting for this clonotype: The junction shows a germline mismatch at one end, possibly a read error. The CDR3 spells CASGRGSSYNEQFF. The CDR3 DNA follows: TGTGCCAGCGGTCGCGGGAGCTCCTATAATGAGCAGTTCTTC. The chain combines TRBV28 with TRBJ2-1, with 7 nucleotides matching TRBD2. Germline CDR1 and CDR2: MDHEN and SYDVKM. The CDR3 is made up of 14 amino acids.

For this clonotype: A much larger clone sits a single nucleotide away, making a read error possible. This chain connects TRBV28 to TRBJ1-1, with 12 bases aligning to TRBD1. J lost 4 bases, V lost 5 bases, and 8 bases had no gene match. CDR1 MDHEN and CDR2 SYDVKM come from the germline V gene. The CDR3 consists of 16 residues. The CDR3 nucleotides read TGTGCCAGCAGTGTAACGGGACAGGGGGCGATCACTGAAGCTTTCTTT. This sequence encodes CASSVTGQGAITEAFF.

About this clonotype itself: An end of the junction differs from the germline gene, which may be a read error. V usage is TRBV6-5 and J usage is TRBJ2-5; TRBD1 matches 11 bases. The germline CDR1 and CDR2 sequences are MNHEY and SVGAGI. The CDR3 loop spans 15 amino acids. In DNA, the CDR3 is TGTGTCAGCAGGCGTTGGACAGGGGGCTTGGAGACACAGTACTTC. Protein product: CVSRRWTGGLETQYF.

As to this clonotype: The CDR3 ends on some other residue instead of the conserved phenylalanine or tryptophan, so this is likely a read error. The chain uses TRBV6-5 and TRBJ2-3, with a possible D match to TRBD1 (6 bases). The germline gives CDR1 MNHEY, CDR2 SVGAGI. The V gene lost 0 bases and the J gene lost 3 bases, with 7 bases spanning the gap. The CDR3 is 14 amino acids. CDR3 in DNA: TGTGCCAGCAGTTACTCGGGGGCTACAGATACGCAGTATATT. It yields the protein CASSYSGATDTQYI.

A note on this clonotype: Germline is not matched at one junction end, which may reflect a read error. The chain couples TRBV12-3 or TRBV12-4 to TRBJ2-2; D is perhaps TRBD2 (6 bases). The CDR3 is 13 residues long. Here the CDR3 reads CASSPTWGRELIF. The CDR3 DNA is TGTGCCAGCAGTCCGACATGGGGCCGGGAGCTGATTTTT.

Points on this clonotype: A junction boundary mismatches the germline segment, possibly from a read error. The rearrangement uses TRBV5-1 and TRBJ2-2; tentatively, D is TRBD1 (5 bases). Germline V lookup: CDR1 SGHRS, CDR2 YFSETQ. The CDR3 is 16 amino acids. In DNA form, the CDR3 reads TGCGCCAACAGCTTATATACTCTGACGGACACCCGGGAGCTGTTTTTT. Its translation is CANSLYTLTDTRELFF.

The gene calls are TRBV11-3 and TRBJ2-6; possible D gene TRBD1, 5 bases. The V end lost 5 bases, the J end lost 1 base, and 21 bases lay between the germline ends. The CDR3 sequence is 19 residues long. Per the germline V gene, CDR1 is SGHNT and CDR2 is YENEEA. The CDR3 protein is CASSHDVVGAQSGANVLTF. The DNA for the CDR3 is TGTGCCAGCAGCCATGACGTTGTAGGGGCGCAGTCTGGGGCCAACGTCCTGACTTTC.

A word on this clonotype: Since a much larger clone is just one base distant, this may be a read error. J is TRBJ1-5 and V is TRBV19; the D gene is possibly TRBD1 (5 bases). Trimming pared 6 bases from V and 0 bases from J, leaving 12 bases between. CDR1 is LNHDA and CDR2 is SQIVND in the germline V gene (reference sequence). The CDR3 is 15 residues long. The CDR3 nucleotides read TGTGCCAGTAGACAGGACGGATATAGCAATCAGCCCCAGCATTTT. It specifies CASRQDGYSNQPQHF.

The chain carries TRBV9 and TRBJ2-7, with D possibly being TRBD2 (6 bases). This CDR3 contains 16 residues. Germline-derived CDR1 and CDR2 are SGDLS and YYNGEE. The V and J ends lost 4 bases and 5 bases respectively, with 22 bases between them. The CDR3 bases are TGTGCCAGCAGCCCTACCGGGAGACTGAGTTGGGACGAGCAGTACTTC. Its protein product is CASSPTGRLSWDEQYF.

In the case of this clonotype: The germline gene is not matched at one end of the junction; a read error may be the cause. The chain uses TRBV4-1 and TRBJ2-7, with 9 nucleotides matching TRBD2. Germline V gives CDR1 MGHRA, CDR2 YSYEKL. The CDR3 consists of 16 residues. CDR3 DNA: TGCGCTAGCAGCCGGTTACTAGCGGGTGAGGGGGACGAGCAGTACTTC. Translated: CASSRLLAGEGDEQYF.

Concerning this clonotype: Here the CDR3 omits its conserved ending phenylalanine or tryptophan, so a read error is the likely source. The rearrangement uses TRBV10-3 and TRBJ2-6, with D hard to call. Germline assignment: CDR1 ENHRY and CDR2 SYGVKD. This CDR3 is 14 amino acids long. CDR3 sequence (DNA): TGTACCATTAGTGAAAACTCTGGGGCCAACGTCCTGACTATC. It specifies CTISENSGANVLTI.

Regarding this clonotype: The CDR3 does not end in the conserved phenylalanine or tryptophan, so this is likely a read error. The DNA is omitted, as the CDR3 cannot be located on it reliably, and the CDR3 follows TCRdb's listing. V gene TRBV5-5 combines with J gene TRBJ2-1; the DNA was not compared with TRBD1, the D call given in the table. The germline V gene has CDR1 SGHKS and CDR2 YYEKEE (reference sequence). With termini counted, the CDR3 has 15 amino acids. The CDR3 loop is CASRHDRGRGNEQFL.

Points on this clonotype: One end of the junction does not line up with germline, which may come from a read error. The rearrangement uses TRBV6-6 and TRBJ2-3; D perhaps matches TRBD2 (5 bases). This CDR3 region has 13 residues. Germline assignment: CDR1 MNHNY and CDR2 SVGAGI (reference sequence). The DNA for the CDR3 is TGTGCCAGCAGTTACTCGCTAGCAGATATGCAGTATTTT. Its translation is CASSYSLADMQYF.

This clonotype was detected only a few times. This sequence joins TRBV10-3 and TRBJ2-7; 9 nucleotides line up with TRBD1. Germline V CDR1 and CDR2: ENHRY, SYGVKD. This CDR3 spans 18 amino acids. J gave up 2 bases and V 0 bases, and 11 bases lay outside the gene matches. CDR3 amino acids: CAISESIGTGWLAYEQYF. The DNA for the CDR3 is TGTGCCATCAGTGAGTCCATCGGGACAGGGTGGTTGGCCTACGAGCAGTACTTC.

By share of the sample, this clonotype is medium-sized. V gene TRBV4-1 combines with J gene TRBJ2-7; perhaps TRBD1 as D (6 bases). The V end was cut by 0 bases, the J end by 6 bases, with 12 bases between. CDR1 MGHRA and CDR2 YSYEKL come from the germline V gene. This CDR3 region has 14 residues. The DNA of the CDR3 is TGCGCCAGCAGCCAAGATCGAGGGGGTCCCGAGCAGTACTTC. Its translation: CASSQDRGGPEQYF.

As for this clonotype: Its ends do not fully match the called genes, so a read error is possible. This sequence joins TRBV6-5 and TRBJ1-1; D might be TRBD1 (5 bases). The CDR3 length is 13 residues. Germline V gene data show CDR1 as MNHEY and CDR2 as SVGAGI. The CDR3 spells CARSYSAGKGAIF. For the CDR3, the DNA is TGTGCCAGGAGTTACTCGGCAGGGAAAGGAGCTATCTTT.

Points on this clonotype: The CDR3 carries no conserved terminal phenylalanine or tryptophan, so it likely arises from a read error. The CDR3 nucleotides are TGTGCCATCAGTTACTCGCACAGACCCGCTGACTATGGCTACACCTAC. Protein sequence: CAISYSHRPADYGYTY. V and J are TRBV6-5 and TRBJ1-2; unclear D gene. The CDR3 is made up of 16 amino acids. CDR1 is MNHEY and CDR2 is SVGAGI in the germline V gene.

This clonotype has just a few counts. The chain couples TRBV7-8 to TRBJ1-1; possibly TRBD1 for D (5 bases). The germline V gene has CDR1 SGHVS and CDR2 FQNEAQ. The CDR3 totals 16 residues. V dropped 1 base and J dropped 5 bases, with 17 bases sitting between them. The CDR3 is CASSLVDPGSSTEAFF. The DNA of the CDR3 is TGTGCCAGCAGCTTAGTTGATCCAGGGTCATCAACTGAAGCTTTCTTT.

To note about this clonotype: This CDR3 fails to terminate in the conserved phenylalanine or tryptophan, so it likely reflects a read error. Because the CDR3's place on the DNA is in doubt, the DNA is left out and the CDR3 is given as listed by TCRdb. The CDR3 reads CACSQGQGLYEQYI. This chain links TRBV4-2 with TRBJ2-7; the table's D call TRBD1 went unverified against the DNA. Looked up from germline, CDR1 is LGHNA and CDR2 is YNFKEQ. The CDR3 length equals 14 residues, ends included.

To note about this clonotype: One junction end disagrees with the germline gene, perhaps due to a read error. The J gene is TRBJ2-3, the V gene TRBV11-3, with D hard to call. The CDR3 runs 12 residues. Germline-derived CDR1 and CDR2 are SGHNT and YENEEA. CDR3 in amino acids: CASSLTVVTQNF. The CDR3 bases are TGTGCCAGCAGCTTAACAGTGGTTACGCAGAATTTT. Full variable domain (outside the CDR3, taken from reference TRBV11-3 and TRBJ2-3): EAGVVQSPRYKIIEKKQPVAFWCNPISGHNTLYWYLQNLGQGPELLIRYENEEAVDDSQLPKDRFSAERLKGVDSTLKIQPAELGDSAVYLCASSLTVVTQNFGPGTRLTVL.